This T cell receptor (beta chain) originates from a study of control samples from healthy donors and cancer patients (TCRdb year 2020). The library relied on the immunoSEQ multiplex PCR assay. TCRdb provides this immuneACCESS table in a form limited to in-frame rearrangements. Some clones are lacking; in checked studies, under half of them reflect an unresolved V gene, and why the rest are absent is not known. This sample comprises fewer than 70,000 clones, 94% of them detected only once. Jointly, the top ten make up 3% to 4% of the sample. Note on this clone: There is no known antigen for this receptor. No base quality information exists; no much larger clone differs at one position.

The CDR3 spans 14 residues, from the cysteine through the phenylalanine. Only the CDR3 region is kept as DNA, spanning 42 bases read in frame from base 1. CDR1 MNHNS and CDR2 SASEGT are derived from the germline V gene. Trimming costs V 3 bases and J 9 bases, and their ends lie 14 bases apart. The chain is made from TRBV6-1 and TRBJ1-4; the D region possibly corresponds to TRBD1 (6 bases align). The receptor was derived from a young man in good health. Sequences were obtained from blood. The CDR3: CASSDPGAAKKLFF. The bases are TGTGCCAGCAGTGATCCAGGGGCCGCGAAAAAACTGTTTTTT.